The 27 T cell receptor beta chains listed next were all sequenced from one sample in a study of cytomegalovirus exposure and HLA in healthy donors. Primers for the PCR totalled 60 Vbeta and 13 Jbeta. Clones were sequenced by immunoSEQ multiplex PCR, and TCRdb holds only the in-frame ones, with some missing. This table holds 100,000 or so clones, approximately 86% found once. Sequencing was done on a sample of PBMCs. The receptor set was obtained from a man younger than 30 in good health and CMV-seronegative.

The chain uses TRBV25-1 and TRBJ1-1, with TRBD1 as a possible D gene (5 bases). The CDR3 spans 14 residues. Trimming left V 3 bases short and J 4 bases short, with 12 bases between. The germline gives CDR1 MGHDK, CDR2 SYGVNS. In DNA form, the CDR3 reads TGTGCCAGCAGTGAGGCCAGGGTAAGCACTGAAGCTTTCTTT. Amino acid sequence: CASSEARVSTEAFF.

This sequence joins TRBV15 and TRBJ2-5, with 7 nucleotides matching TRBD1. The length of the CDR3 is 16 residues. V trimming: 0 bases; J trimming: 5 bases; junction bases outside the gene matches: 9. Germline lookup yields CDR1 LNHNV and CDR2 YYDKDF (reference sequence). The CDR3 is CATSRDGVTGDETQYF. The DNA for the CDR3 is TGTGCCACCAGCAGAGACGGGGTTACAGGGGACGAGACCCAGTACTTC.

Comments on this clone: Other DNA sequences in this sample translate to the same CDR3. The chain joins TRBV27 to TRBJ1-5, with D perhaps matching TRBD1 (5 bases). Per germline, CDR1 MNHEY and CDR2 SMNVEV (reference sequence). The CDR3 length is 14 residues. V was trimmed by 6 bases and J by 1 base, leaving 10 bases between them. In DNA, the CDR3 is TGTGCCAGCAGCTCGGGGGGAAGCAATCAGCCCCAGCATTTT. It codes for CASSSGGSNQPQHF.

The chain carries TRBV29-1 and TRBJ1-2; D is possibly TRBD1 (5 bases). V was shortened by 7 bases and J by 3 bases, with 15 bases between the two germline ends. Germline V lookup: CDR1 SQVTM, CDR2 ANQGSEA. The CDR3 extends over 13 amino acids. In DNA form, the CDR3 reads TGCAGCGCCTTGGGGGGGGAGGACTATGGCTACACCTTC. Amino acid sequence: CSALGGEDYGYTF.

J is TRBJ1-4 and V is TRBV15; 7 bases line up with TRBD1. The CDR3 consists of 16 residues. The germline V gene has CDR1 LNHNV and CDR2 YYDKDF (reference sequence). Trimming took 4 bases from V and 4 from J; bases not matched to a gene: 9. CDR3 coding DNA: TGTGCCACCAGCACCCCCGGTCGACAGGGTAATGAAAAACTGTTTTTT. Its translation: CATSTPGRQGNEKLFF.

The chain links TRBV5-4 to TRBJ2-7; possible D gene TRBD1, 5 bases. The V gene lost 3 bases and the J gene lost 6 bases, with 10 bases spanning the gap. This CDR3 contains 12 residues. Germline lookup yields CDR1 SGHNT and CDR2 YYREEE (reference sequence). The DNA of the CDR3 is TGTGCCAGCAGCTCTCCCCAGGGCGAGCAGTACTTC. Amino acids: CASSSPQGEQYF. Complete variable domain (other parts from reference TRBV5-4 and TRBJ2-7): ETGVTQSPTHLIKTRGQQVTLRCSSQSGHNTVSWYQQALGQGPQFIFQYYREEENGRGNFPPRFSGLQFPNYSSELNVNALELDDSALYLCASSSPQGEQYFGPGTRLTVT.

The V gene is TRBV11-2, the J gene TRBJ2-7; TRBD1 matches 7 bases. After removal of 8 bases from V and 5 bases from J, the junction contained 18 bases not matched to a gene. The germline V gene has CDR1 SGHAT and CDR2 FQNNGV. The CDR3 is made up of 16 amino acids. This chain's CDR3 is CASGRPGTADAHEQYF. CDR3 DNA: TGTGCCAGCGGAAGACCAGGGACAGCCGACGCCCACGAGCAGTACTTC.

The rearrangement joins TRBV28 to TRBJ2-3, with a possible D match to TRBD1 (6 bases). CDR3 length: 15 residues. CDR1 is MDHEN, CDR2 SYDVKM, per germline. Trimming cost V 4 bases and J 2 bases, with 13 bases left between them. Here the CDR3 DNA reads TGTGCCAGCAGTTCCTCAGGACAGATCACAGATACGCAGTATTTT. The encoded protein is CASSSSGQITDTQYF.

Here the CDR3 reads CASSLYVGGMNTEAFF. In DNA, the CDR3 is TGTGCCAGCAGCTTGTATGTCGGGGGGATGAACACTGAAGCTTTCTTT. The genes are TRBV5-8 and TRBJ1-1, with D possibly being TRBD1 (5 bases). Germline V gene data show CDR1 as SGHTS and CDR2 as YDEGEE. This CDR3 has 16 amino acids. V lost 1 base and J lost 0, with 13 bases in between.

The chain is built from TRBV5-1 and TRBJ2-5; unclear D gene. Trimming removed 0 bases from V and 5 bases from J, with 8 bases in between. CDR3 length: 13 residues. CDR1 and CDR2 from the germline V gene are SGHRS and YFSETQ. Here the CDR3 DNA reads TGCGCCAGCAGCTTGGTCTTTCTGGAGACCCAGTACTTC. It is translated as CASSLVFLETQYF.

The chain links TRBV15 to TRBJ1-2; maybe TRBD1 (6 bases). CDR3 length: 12 amino acids. CDR1 is LNHNV, CDR2 YYDKDF, per germline (reference sequence). Trimming pared 3 bases from V and 6 bases from J, leaving 8 bases between. The CDR3 region has the DNA TGTGCCACCAGCAGCTACAGGGATGGCTACACCTTC. Amino acid sequence: CATSSYRDGYTF. The full variable domain, in which reference TRBV15 and TRBJ1-2 provide the parts outside the CDR3, is DAMVIQNPRYQVTQFGKPVTLSCSQTLNHNVMYWYQQKSSQAPKLLFHYYDKDFNNEADTPDNFQSRRPNTSFCFLDIRSPGLGDTAMYLCATSSYRDGYTFGSGTRLTVV.

The V gene is TRBV19, the J gene TRBJ1-2; TRBD1 matches at 9 bases. With V trimmed by 4 bases and J by 6 bases, 3 bases remained unmatched. The CDR3 is made up of 13 amino acids. Germline V CDR1 and CDR2: LNHDA, SQIVND (reference sequence). The CDR3 coding sequence is TGTGCCAGTAGTACCGGACAGGGGAATGGCTACACCTTC. Residues: CASSTGQGNGYTF. Full variable domain (outside the CDR3, taken from reference TRBV19 and TRBJ1-2): DGGITQSPKYLFRKEGQNVTLSCEQNLNHDAMYWYRQDPGQGLRLIYYSQIVNDFQKGDIAEGYSVSREKKESFPLTVTSAQKNPTAFYLCASSTGQGNGYTFGSGTRLTVV.

The V and J genes are TRBV5-4 and TRBJ1-3; TRBD1 matches at 7 bases. The CDR3 is 15 residues long. Germline CDR1 is SGHNT and CDR2 is YYREEE (reference sequence). The V gene end was trimmed by 3 bases and the J gene end by 0 bases; junction bases not matched to a gene: 3. CDR3 sequence: CASSSGQTSGNTIYF. For the CDR3, the DNA is TGTGCCAGCAGCTCGGGACAGACCTCTGGAAACACCATATATTTT. The full variable domain, rest sourced from reference TRBV5-4 and TRBJ1-3, is ETGVTQSPTHLIKTRGQQVTLRCSSQSGHNTVSWYQQALGQGPQFIFQYYREEENGRGNFPPRFSGLQFPNYSSELNVNALELDDSALYLCASSSGQTSGNTIYFGEGSWLTVV.

The chain is built from TRBV11-2 and TRBJ1-2; a possible D gene is TRBD1 (5 bases). Germline V CDR1 and CDR2: SGHAT, FQNNGV. The CDR3 runs to 12 residues. V was trimmed by 4 bases and J by 7 bases, leaving 10 bases between them. The CDR3 coding sequence is TGTGCCAGCAGCTCCCCCAGGGTTGGCTACACCTTC. This encodes CASSSPRVGYTF.

This sequence joins TRBV5-1 and TRBJ1-6, with 11 nucleotides matching TRBD1. Unmatched junction bases numbered 1, after V lost 4 bases and J lost 7 bases. The germline gives CDR1 SGHRS, CDR2 YFSETQ. The CDR3 spans 14 residues. CDR3 loop: CASSGTGGNSPLHF. DNA for the CDR3: TGCGCCAGCAGCGGGACAGGGGGGAATTCACCCCTCCACTTT.

The chain recombines TRBV7-2 with TRBJ2-7, with TRBD1 as a possible D gene (6 bases). CDR1 is SGHTA, CDR2 FQGNSA, per germline. Trimming took off 8 bases at V and 4 bases at J, with 12 bases between the two ends. CDR3 length: 12 residues. The chain's CDR3 is CASAKRGYEQYF. CDR3 sequence (DNA): TGTGCCAGCGCTAAAAGGGGGTACGAGCAGTACTTC.

This clone has only a few counts. The chain carries TRBV19 and TRBJ2-1; possible D gene TRBD2, 6 bases. This CDR3 region has 15 residues. CDR1 and CDR2 from the germline V gene are LNHDA and SQIVND (reference sequence). V was pared by 4 bases and J by 7 bases, with 17 bases between. The CDR3 sequence: CASSTLWGERNEQFF. CDR3 coding DNA: TGTGCCAGTAGTACCCTCTGGGGGGAGAGAAATGAGCAGTTCTTC.

This chain uses TRBV18 with TRBJ2-7; 7 bases fit TRBD2. CDR3 size: 14 residues. The V and J ends lost 2 bases and 3 bases, in that order; junction bases with no gene match: 4. The germline gives CDR1 KGHSH, CDR2 LQKENI. The CDR3 spells CASSPGASGYEQYF. For the CDR3, the DNA is TGTGCCAGCTCACCAGGGGCTAGCGGCTACGAGCAGTACTTC.

This chain joins TRBV5-6 and TRBJ1-1; TRBD1 matches at 9 bases. The CDR3 runs to 14 residues. Germline V lookup: CDR1 SGHDT, CDR2 YYEEEE. V shed 3 bases, J shed 5 bases, and the junction held 5 bases outside the gene matches. Here the CDR3 DNA reads TGTGCCAGCAGCTGGACAGGGGCGAGTACTGAAGCTTTCTTT. Translation: CASSWTGASTEAFF.

This chain links TRBV9 with TRBJ1-1, with 7 bases identical to TRBD1. V dropped 4 bases and J dropped 3; count of bases not matched to a gene: 6. Germline V gives CDR1 SGDLS, CDR2 YYNGEE. This CDR3 comprises 14 residues. DNA for the CDR3: TGTGCCAGCAGCCTCAGGGGGTGGGACACTGAAGCTTTCTTT. It is translated as CASSLRGWDTEAFF.

V usage is TRBV13 and J usage is TRBJ2-3; 7 bases fit TRBD1. CDR3 length equals 16 residues. After removal of 1 base from V and 1 base from J, the junction contained 5 bases not matched to a gene. The V gene's germline CDR1 is PRHDT and CDR2 FYEKMQ (reference sequence). The CDR3 loop reads CASSLDRGWGTDTQYF. The CDR3 DNA reads as TGTGCCAGCAGCTTAGACAGGGGATGGGGCACAGATACGCAGTATTTT. The variable domain in full, with the rest retrieved from reference TRBV13 and TRBJ2-3, is AAGVIQSPRHLIKEKRETATLKCYPIPRHDTVYWYQQGPGQDPQFLISFYEKMQSDKGSIPDRFSAQQFSDYHSELNMSSLELGDSALYFCASSLDRGWGTDTQYFGPGTRLTVL.

The chain uses TRBV12-5 and TRBJ2-7; 11 bases match TRBD2. Trimming removed 4 bases from V and 1 base from J; junction bases left unmatched: 9. Germline V CDR1 and CDR2: LGHNT, FRNRAP. The CDR3 runs 17 residues. As DNA, the CDR3 is TGTGCTAGTGGTTCCCCGGGACTAGCGGTAAATTCCTACGAGCAGTACTTC. It is translated as CASGSPGLAVNSYEQYF.

The gene calls are TRBV10-1 and TRBJ1-5, with TRBD1 matching over 7 bases. Germline CDR1 reads WNHNN; CDR2 reads SYGVQD (reference sequence). V gave up 4 bases and J gave up 6 bases; unmatched junction bases: 3. CDR3 size: 13 residues. The CDR3 sequence is CASSGQGGQPQHF. The CDR3 bases are TGCGCCAGCAGTGGACAGGGCGGTCAGCCCCAGCATTTT.

The chain joins TRBV7-9 to TRBJ2-7, with TRBD2 as a possible D gene (7 bases). V was clipped by 2 bases and J by 5 bases, with 16 bases between them. Germline values: CDR1 SEHNR, CDR2 FQNEAQ (reference sequence). This CDR3 has 15 amino acids. DNA of the CDR3: TGTGCCAGCAGCTTATTGGGGGCTAGCGGAAACGAGCAGTACTTC. It translates to CASSLLGASGNEQYF.

Note on this clone: The sample carries other DNA sequences with the same CDR3. This chain uses TRBV7-2 with TRBJ1-5, with 8 bases fitting TRBD1. V lost 5 bases and J lost 3; bases outside the gene matches: 6. The CDR3 contains 15 residues. Germline V CDR1 and CDR2: SGHTA, FQGNSA. The CDR3 nucleotides are TGTGCCAGCAGCAGCCAGACAGGGGACAATCAGCCCCAGCATTTT. Its translation: CASSSQTGDNQPQHF.

This chain joins TRBV9 and TRBJ1-1; TRBD1 might be the D (5 bases). This CDR3 has 13 residues. V was trimmed by 0 bases and J by 10 bases, leaving 13 bases between them. Germline lookup yields CDR1 SGDLS and CDR2 YYNGEE. This CDR3 is CASSVGPGMGAFF. CDR3 DNA: TGTGCCAGCAGCGTAGGTCCAGGGATGGGAGCTTTCTTT.

The chain uses TRBV5-4 and TRBJ2-3; the match to TRBD2 covers 9 bases. CDR1 and CDR2 from the germline V gene are SGHNT and YYREEE (reference sequence). The junction had 10 bases not matched to a gene; V was cut back by 3 bases and J by 2 bases. The CDR3 runs to 17 residues. CDR3 protein: CASSWVPTSGYTDTQYF. CDR3 bases: TGTGCCAGCAGCTGGGTTCCGACTAGCGGCTACACAGATACGCAGTATTTT.